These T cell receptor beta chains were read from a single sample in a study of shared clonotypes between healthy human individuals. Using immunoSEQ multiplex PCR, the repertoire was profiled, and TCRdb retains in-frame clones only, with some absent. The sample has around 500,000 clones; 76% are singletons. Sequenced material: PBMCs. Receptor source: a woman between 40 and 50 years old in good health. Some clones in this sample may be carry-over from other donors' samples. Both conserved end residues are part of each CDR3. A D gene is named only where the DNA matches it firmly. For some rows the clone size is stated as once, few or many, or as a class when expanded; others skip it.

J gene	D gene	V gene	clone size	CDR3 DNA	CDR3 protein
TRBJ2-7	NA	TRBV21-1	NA	TGTGCCAGCAGCAAAGGGGGGACAGGGGTTGAGCAGTACTTC	CASSKGGTGVEQYF
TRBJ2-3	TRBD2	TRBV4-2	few	TGTGCCAGCAGCCAAGACCCCGGGACTAGCGGGACTGGGGGTACAGATACGCAGTATTTT	CASSQDPGTSGTGGTDTQYF
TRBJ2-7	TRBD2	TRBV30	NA	TGTGCCTGGCGACAAAAAAGACTAGCGGGAGTGGGGGAGCAGTACTTC	CAWRQKRLAGVGEQYF
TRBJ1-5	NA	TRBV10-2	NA	TGCGCCAGCAGTGAGCAAGGGTGGAATCAGCCCCAGCATTTT	CASSEQGWNQPQHF
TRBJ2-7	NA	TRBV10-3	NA	TGTGCCATCAGTGCTACCTACGAGCAGTACTTC	CAISATYEQYF
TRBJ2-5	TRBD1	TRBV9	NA	TGTGCCAGCAGCGTAGATTGGGACAGGGGAAGACAAGAGACCCAGTACTTC	CASSVDWDRGRQETQYF
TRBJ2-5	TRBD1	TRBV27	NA	TGTGCCAGCCGTCCCGGGACAGGGGGCTGGGAGACCCAGTACTTC	CASRPGTGGWETQYF
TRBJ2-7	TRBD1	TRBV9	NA	TGTGCCAGCAGCGTAGCCGTGGGACAGGGGGCTAAGCAGTACTTC	CASSVAVGQGAKQYF
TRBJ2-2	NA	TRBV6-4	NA	TGTGCCAGCAGGTACAGGGACCAATACACCGGGGAGCTGTTTTTT	CASRYRDQYTGELFF
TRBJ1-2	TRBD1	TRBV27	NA	TGTGCCAGCGGACAGGGCTACTATGGCTACACCTTC	CASGQGYYGYTF
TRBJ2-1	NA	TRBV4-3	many	TGCGCCAGCAGCCTAGGATCAGGGGACAATGAGCAGTTCTTC	CASSLGSGDNEQFF
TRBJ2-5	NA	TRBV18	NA	TGTGCCAGCTCACCAGGACAGCGTAATCACCAAGAGACCCAGTACTTC	CASSPGQRNHQETQYF
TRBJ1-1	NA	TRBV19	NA	TGTGCCAGTAGGGAGATTCGGGCTCTGAACACTGAAGCTTTCTTT	CASREIRALNTEAFF
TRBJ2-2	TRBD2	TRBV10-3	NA	TGTGCCGGAAGCGGGGGGCAGAACGGGGAGCTGTTTTTT	CAGSGGQNGELFF
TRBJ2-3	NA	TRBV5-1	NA	TGCGCCAGCGGGGGGGACACGACGCAGTATTTT	CASGGDTTQYF
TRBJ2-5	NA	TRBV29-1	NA	TGCAGCGTTCTTCAGCGATTCCAAGAGACCCAGTACTTC	CSVLQRFQETQYF
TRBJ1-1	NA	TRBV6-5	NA	TGTGCCAGCAGTAGTCACAGGAACACTGAAGCTTTCTTT	CASSSHRNTEAFF
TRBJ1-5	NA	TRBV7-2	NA	TGTGCCAGCAGCTCCCCTCGTGGGACTAGCAATCAGCCCCAGCATTTT	CASSSPRGTSNQPQHF
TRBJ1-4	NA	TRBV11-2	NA	TGTGCCAGCAGCCCACTGGGGATTTCGGTTGAAAAACTGTTTTTT	CASSPLGISVEKLFF
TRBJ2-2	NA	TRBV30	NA	TGTGCCTGGAGTGCGGGTAGTCGGACCGGGGAGCTGTTTTTT	CAWSAGSRTGELFF
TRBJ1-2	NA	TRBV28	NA	TGTGCCAGCATCACCCCGGGCGGCCGCTATGGCTACACCTTC	CASITPGGRYGYTF
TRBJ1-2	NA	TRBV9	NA	TGTGCCAGCAGCGTAGGACAGATCTATGGCTACACCTTC	CASSVGQIYGYTF
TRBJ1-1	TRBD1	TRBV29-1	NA	TGCAGCGCGAGGGGACAGGGGAACACTGAAGCTTTCTTT	CSARGQGNTEAFF
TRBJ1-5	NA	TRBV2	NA	TGTGCCAGCAACCAGGGGAAGGCTCAGCCCCAGCATTTT	CASNQGKAQPQHF
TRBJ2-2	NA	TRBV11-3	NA	TGTGCCAGCAGCCCGAGACAGGAAAACACCGGGGAGCTGTTTTTT	CASSPRQENTGELFF
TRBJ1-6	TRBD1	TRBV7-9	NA	TGTGCCAGCAGCTCTCCCCCCGGGACAGATAATTCACCCCTCCACTTT	CASSSPPGTDNSPLHF
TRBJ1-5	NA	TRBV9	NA	TGTGCCAGCAGCCCTCAGCGGAATAGCAATCAGCCCCAGCATTTT	CASSPQRNSNQPQHF
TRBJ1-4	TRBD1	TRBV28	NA	TGTGCCAGCAGTTTATGGGACAGGGGAAATGAAAAACTGTTTTTT	CASSLWDRGNEKLFF
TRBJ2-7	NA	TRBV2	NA	TGTGCCAGCAGATTGGGGACCGGGTATTCCTACGAGCAGTACTTC	CASRLGTGYSYEQYF
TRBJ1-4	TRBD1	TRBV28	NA	TGTGCCAGCAGTCATGGGGGACAGGAAGAAAAACTGTTTTTT	CASSHGGQEEKLFF
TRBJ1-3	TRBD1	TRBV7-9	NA	TGTGCCAGCAGCGCAACTAAACCAGGGGGCACTGGAAACACCATATATTTT	CASSATKPGGTGNTIYF
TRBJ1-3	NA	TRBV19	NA	TGTGCCAGTAGTATGAGGCATTCCTCTGGAAACACCATATATTTT	CASSMRHSSGNTIYF
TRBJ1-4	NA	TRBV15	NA	TGTGCCACCAGCAGAGCAGGGGCGGATGAAAAACTGTTTTTT	CATSRAGADEKLFF
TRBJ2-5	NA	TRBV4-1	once	TGCGCCAGCAGCCAAGACAGCGAAGGTAAAGGTTCCCAGTACTTC	CASSQDSEGKGSQYF
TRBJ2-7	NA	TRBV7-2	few	TGTGCCAGCAGCTTAGTGCGGGCCTACGAGCAGTACTTC	CASSLVRAYEQYF
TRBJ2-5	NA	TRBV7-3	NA	TGTGCCAGCAGCTTAGAGTCTTGGGAGACCCAGTACTTC	CASSLESWETQYF
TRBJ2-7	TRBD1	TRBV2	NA	TGTGCCAGCAGCCCGACAGGGAACTACGAGCAGTACTTC	CASSPTGNYEQYF
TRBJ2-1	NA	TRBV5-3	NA	TGTGCCAGAAGCTTGTCCCGCAGGGTTTCACCCAATGAGCAGTTCTTC	CARSLSRRVSPNEQFF
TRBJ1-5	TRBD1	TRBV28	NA	TGTGCCAGCAGTCTGGGGACAGGGTATAGCAATCAGCCCCAGCATTTT	CASSLGTGYSNQPQHF
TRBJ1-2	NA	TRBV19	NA	TGTGCCAGTAGTTCGACAGGTTTTGGCTATGGCTACACCTTC	CASSSTGFGYGYTF
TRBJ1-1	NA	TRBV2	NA	TGTGCCAGCAGTGGAGCATCCGGCACTGAAGCTTTCTTT	CASSGASGTEAFF
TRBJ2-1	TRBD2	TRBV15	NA	TGTGCCACCAGCAGAGATCGAGCTAGCGGGGGCATTGAGCAGTTCTTC	CATSRDRASGGIEQFF
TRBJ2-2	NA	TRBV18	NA	TGTGCCAGCTCACCACGAGTGACAGTTAATACCGGGGAGCTGTTTTTT	CASSPRVTVNTGELFF
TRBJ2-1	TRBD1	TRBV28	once	TGTGCCAGCAGTTTAGGGGACAGGCAGTTCTTC	CASSLGDRQFF
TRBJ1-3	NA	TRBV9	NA	TGTGCCAGCAGCGTTGGTTCCGATGGAAACACCATATATTTT	CASSVGSDGNTIYF
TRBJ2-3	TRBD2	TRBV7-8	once	TGTGCCAGCAGCTTAGGGCGGGAGTGGGATACGCAGTATTTT	CASSLGREWDTQYF